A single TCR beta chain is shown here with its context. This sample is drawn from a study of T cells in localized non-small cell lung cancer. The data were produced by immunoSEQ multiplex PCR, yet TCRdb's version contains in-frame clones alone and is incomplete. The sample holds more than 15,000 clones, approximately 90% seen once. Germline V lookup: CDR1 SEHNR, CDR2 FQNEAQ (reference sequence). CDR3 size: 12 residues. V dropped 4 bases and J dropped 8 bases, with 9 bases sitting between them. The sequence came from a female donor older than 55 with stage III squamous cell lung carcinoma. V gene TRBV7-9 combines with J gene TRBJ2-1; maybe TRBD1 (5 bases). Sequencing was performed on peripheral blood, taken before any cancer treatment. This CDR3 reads CASSSQGHEQFF. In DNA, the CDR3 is TGTGCCAGCAGCTCTCAGGGCCATGAGCAGTTCTTC.